A selection of T cell receptor beta chains follows, all from one sample in a study of cytomegalovirus exposure and HLA in healthy donors. Assay: immunoSEQ multiplex PCR; the TCRdb copy retains only in-frame clones and omits some. Among 140,000 to 150,000 clones, roughly 80% were seen once, and the ten largest hold 6.5% to 8.5%. The sequenced sample was PBMCs. These receptors were taken from a middle-aged woman in good health and CMV-seropositive. CDR3s include the opening cysteine and the closing phenylalanine or tryptophan. D genes are given only for firm matches. Expanded clones are given a class, and other clones once, few, many or no size at all.

d_gene: -; v_gene: TRBV28; j_gene: TRBJ2-2; abundance: -; CDR3aa: CASSLANGELFF; CDR3nt: TGTGCCAGCAGTTTAGCTAACGGGGAGCTGTTTTTT
d_gene: -; v_gene: TRBV2; j_gene: TRBJ1-3; abundance: -; CDR3aa: CASSVNTRNTIYF; CDR3nt: TGTGCCAGCAGTGTTAATACAAGAAACACCATATATTTT
d_gene: TRBD2; v_gene: TRBV5-1; j_gene: TRBJ2-6; abundance: -; CDR3aa: CASSLGPPGGGANVLTF; CDR3nt: TGCGCCAGCAGCTTGGGACCTCCGGGGGGAGGGGCCAACGTCCTGACTTTC
d_gene: TRBD1; v_gene: TRBV29-1; j_gene: TRBJ1-1; abundance: -; CDR3aa: CSVEEWDRADTTEAFF; CDR3nt: TGCAGCGTTGAAGAGTGGGACAGGGCCGATACCACTGAAGCTTTCTTT
d_gene: -; v_gene: TRBV19; j_gene: TRBJ2-2; abundance: -; CDR3aa: CATQSLGGRTGELFF; CDR3nt: TGTGCCACCCAATCGCTTGGCGGAAGGACCGGGGAGCTGTTTTTT
d_gene: -; v_gene: TRBV4-1; j_gene: TRBJ2-3; abundance: -; CDR3aa: CASSQDRWLAADTQYF; CDR3nt: TGCGCCAGCAGCCAAGATAGGTGGCTGGCGGCGGATACGCAGTATTTT
d_gene: TRBD1; v_gene: TRBV5-1; j_gene: TRBJ1-2; abundance: -; CDR3aa: CASSRWDSSNYGYTF; CDR3nt: TGCGCCAGCAGTAGATGGGACAGTTCTAACTATGGCTACACCTTC
d_gene: -; v_gene: TRBV7-3; j_gene: TRBJ1-1; abundance: -; CDR3aa: CASSPRAGNTEAFF; CDR3nt: TGTGCCAGCAGCCCGAGGGCAGGGAACACTGAAGCTTTCTTT
d_gene: TRBD2; v_gene: TRBV9; j_gene: TRBJ2-1; abundance: -; CDR3aa: CASSVGVAGWYNEQFF; CDR3nt: TGTGCCAGCAGCGTAGGCGTAGCGGGGTGGTACAATGAGCAGTTCTTC
d_gene: TRBD2; v_gene: TRBV10-3; j_gene: TRBJ2-1; abundance: -; CDR3aa: CAISESIAGGPNEQFF; CDR3nt: TGTGCCATCAGTGAGTCGATAGCGGGGGGGCCGAATGAGCAGTTCTTC
d_gene: -; v_gene: TRBV10-2; j_gene: TRBJ2-3; abundance: -; CDR3aa: CASSGTLGLGDTQYF; CDR3nt: TGCGCCAGCAGTGGGACTCTGGGCCTGGGCGATACGCAGTATTTT
d_gene: TRBD1; v_gene: TRBV6-5; j_gene: TRBJ1-1; abundance: -; CDR3aa: CASSYRGQGMNTEAFF; CDR3nt: TGTGCCAGCAGTTACAGGGGACAGGGGATGAACACTGAAGCTTTCTTT
d_gene: TRBD1; v_gene: TRBV2; j_gene: TRBJ1-5; abundance: -; CDR3aa: CASTEDRGNYQPQHF; CDR3nt: TGTGCCAGCACCGAGGACAGGGGGAACTATCAGCCCCAGCATTTT
d_gene: TRBD1; v_gene: TRBV7-9; j_gene: TRBJ1-2; abundance: -; CDR3aa: CASSSDRVNVGYYGYTF; CDR3nt: TGTGCCAGCAGCTCCGACAGGGTGAATGTGGGATACTATGGCTACACCTTC
d_gene: -; v_gene: TRBV6-5; j_gene: TRBJ2-7; abundance: -; CDR3aa: CASSPTLATNYEQYF; CDR3nt: TGTGCCAGCAGCCCTACTCTAGCGACCAACTACGAGCAGTACTTC
d_gene: TRBD2; v_gene: TRBV10-1; j_gene: TRBJ2-1; abundance: -; CDR3aa: CASSESSGGEQFF; CDR3nt: TGCGCCAGCAGTGAGTCTAGCGGGGGGGAGCAGTTCTTC
d_gene: TRBD2; v_gene: TRBV2; j_gene: TRBJ2-2; abundance: -; CDR3aa: CASSDGRTSGGPGELFF; CDR3nt: TGTGCCAGCAGTGATGGTCGGACTAGCGGGGGCCCCGGGGAGCTGTTTTTT
d_gene: -; v_gene: TRBV13; j_gene: TRBJ2-7; abundance: -; CDR3aa: CASSLEGRDEQYF; CDR3nt: TGTGCCAGCAGCTTAGAGGGCAGGGACGAGCAGTACTTC
d_gene: -; v_gene: TRBV27; j_gene: TRBJ1-1; abundance: -; CDR3aa: CASSLDGSTEAFF; CDR3nt: TGTGCCAGCAGCTTGGACGGGAGCACTGAAGCTTTCTTT
d_gene: TRBD1; v_gene: TRBV29-1; j_gene: TRBJ2-2; abundance: -; CDR3aa: CSATLQGALGTGELFF; CDR3nt: TGCAGCGCCACCCTACAGGGGGCGTTGGGCACCGGGGAGCTGTTTTTT
d_gene: -; v_gene: TRBV15; j_gene: TRBJ2-7; abundance: once; CDR3aa: CATSREQVPAYEQYF; CDR3nt: TGTGCCACCAGCAGAGAACAGGTCCCCGCCTACGAGCAGTACTTC
d_gene: TRBD1; v_gene: TRBV5-1; j_gene: TRBJ1-4; abundance: -; CDR3aa: CASSLGDRDNEKLFF; CDR3nt: TGCGCCAGCAGCTTGGGGGACAGGGACAATGAAAAACTGTTTTTT
d_gene: TRBD1; v_gene: TRBV7-9; j_gene: TRBJ1-2; abundance: -; CDR3aa: CASSPGTALYGYTF; CDR3nt: TGTGCCAGCAGCCCCGGGACAGCCTTATATGGCTACACCTTC